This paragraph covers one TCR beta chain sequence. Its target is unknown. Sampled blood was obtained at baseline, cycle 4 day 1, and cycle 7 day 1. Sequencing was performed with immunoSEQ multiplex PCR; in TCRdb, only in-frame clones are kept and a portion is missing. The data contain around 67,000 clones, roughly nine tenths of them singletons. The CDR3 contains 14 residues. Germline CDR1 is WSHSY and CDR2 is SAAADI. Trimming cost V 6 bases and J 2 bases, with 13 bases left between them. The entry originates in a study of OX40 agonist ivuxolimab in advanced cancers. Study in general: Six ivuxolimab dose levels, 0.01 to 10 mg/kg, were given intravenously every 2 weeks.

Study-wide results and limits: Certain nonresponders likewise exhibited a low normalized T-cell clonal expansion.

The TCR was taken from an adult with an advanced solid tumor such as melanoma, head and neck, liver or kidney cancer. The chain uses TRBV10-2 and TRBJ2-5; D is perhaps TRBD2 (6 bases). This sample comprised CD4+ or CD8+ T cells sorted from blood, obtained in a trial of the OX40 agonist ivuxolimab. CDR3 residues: CASRAGGLQETQYF. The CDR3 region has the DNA TGCGCCAGCAGGGCCGGGGGACTGCAAGAGACCCAGTACTTC.